This passage covers 30 T cell receptor beta chains from one sample sequenced in a study of monozygotic twins with inflammatory bowel disease. TCRdb reanalyzed the 5' RACE reads, giving one entry per CDR3 protein sequence and no DNA. Its listing shows some 150,000 distinct CDR3 sequences. The sample consisted of blood. The source is a human donor with ulcerative colitis or Crohn's disease, or a healthy co-twin of an affected twin (not recorded which).

The chain couples TRBV10-2 to TRBJ2-3; TCRdb names TRBD1, which stays unverified in the absence of DNA. Germline values: CDR1 WSHSY, CDR2 SAAADI. This CDR3 has 16 residues. The CDR3 here is CASSPPTGVRTDTQYF.

The chain employs TRBV7-9 and TRBJ2-7; checking the TCRdb D call of TRBD2 is not possible without DNA. The germline gives CDR1 SEHNR, CDR2 FQNEAQ (reference sequence). There are 15 residues in the CDR3. CDR3 loop: CASSHPPEGLFEQYF. Filled out from reference TRBV7-9 and TRBJ2-7, the complete variable domain reads DTGVSQNPRHKITKRGQNVTFRCDPISEHNRLYWYRQTLGQGPEFLTYFQNEAQLEKSRLLSDRFSAERPKGSFSTLEIQRTEQGDSAMYLCASSHPPEGLFEQYFGPGTRLTVT.

The rearrangement joins TRBV7-9 to TRBJ1-1; TCRdb gives TRBD1 as the D gene, but with no DNA this cannot be confirmed. The CDR3 is 11 amino acids. Germline V gene data show CDR1 as SEHNR and CDR2 as FQNEAQ (reference sequence). CDR3 protein: CASSFRDKAFF.

This sequence joins TRBV7-9 and TRBJ2-1. Germline loops: CDR1 SEHNR, CDR2 FQNEAQ (reference sequence). This CDR3 region has 13 residues. CDR3 region: CASRQGSYNEQFF.

The chain links TRBV5-6 to TRBJ1-6; the D call from TCRdb, TRBD1, cannot be confirmed without DNA. The V gene's germline CDR1 is SGHDT and CDR2 YYEEEE. The CDR3 is 15 amino acids. This CDR3 is CASSLAGTGGSPLHF.

The chain has TRBV5-4 and TRBJ2-5. The CDR3 totals 14 residues. The germline CDR1 and CDR2 sequences are SGHNT and YYREEE (reference sequence). This chain's CDR3 is CASTPTAAEETQYF. Complete variable domain (other parts from reference TRBV5-4 and TRBJ2-5): ETGVTQSPTHLIKTRGQQVTLRCSSQSGHNTVSWYQQALGQGPQFIFQYYREEENGRGNFPPRFSGLQFPNYSSELNVNALELDDSALYLCASTPTAAEETQYFGPGTRLLVL.

The rearrangement uses TRBV20-1 and TRBJ2-7. In germline, CDR1 is DFQATT, CDR2 SNEGSKA (reference sequence). The CDR3 is 16 residues long. CDR3 in amino acids: CSAPTIRDAETYEQYF.

The chain uses TRBV11-2 and TRBJ2-7. Germline V gives CDR1 SGHAT, CDR2 FQNNGV. CDR3 length: 12 amino acids. CDR3: CASSLAGDEQYF.

V and J are TRBV5-1 and TRBJ2-2. This CDR3 region has 15 residues. Per the germline V gene, CDR1 is SGHRS and CDR2 is YFSETQ. CDR3 in amino acids: CASSLDGHVTGELFF. The full variable domain, in which reference TRBV5-1 and TRBJ2-2 provide the parts outside the CDR3, is KAGVTQTPRYLIKTRGQQVTLSCSPISGHRSVSWYQQTPGQGLQFLFEYFSETQRNKGNFPGRFSGRQFSNSRSEMNVSTLELGDSALYLCASSLDGHVTGELFFGEGSRLTVL.

V and J are TRBV2 and TRBJ2-3. This CDR3 has 15 residues. The germline gives CDR1 SNHLY, CDR2 FYNNEI. CDR3 sequence: CASSERGTSTDTQYF.

This chain joins TRBV6-1 and TRBJ2-6; no DNA is available, so the TRBD1 call from TCRdb remains unchecked. This CDR3 comprises 18 residues. Germline V gives CDR1 MNHNS, CDR2 SASEGT. CDR3 sequence: CASTLRGDTHSGANVLTF.

The V and J genes are TRBV10-3 and TRBJ2-5. Germline V gives CDR1 ENHRY, CDR2 SYGVKD. The CDR3 is 13 amino acids. The chain's CDR3 is CAISEDQRETQYF.

V gene TRBV7-2 combines with J gene TRBJ2-5; TCRdb selects TRBD2, and the lack of DNA leaves this call unchecked. The germline gives CDR1 SGHTA, CDR2 FQGNSA. This CDR3 is 13 amino acids long. The CDR3 reads CASSLGAEETQYF.

The rearrangement joins TRBV20-1 to TRBJ2-3; as DNA is missing, the TRBD1 call by TCRdb cannot be tested. The germline gives CDR1 DFQATT, CDR2 SNEGSKA (reference sequence). The CDR3 runs 20 residues. The chain's CDR3 is CSARDRGGAAGLAGTDTQYF.

The rearrangement uses TRBV20-1 and TRBJ2-3; TCRdb picks TRBD2, but there is no DNA to check that call. There are 14 residues in the CDR3. Germline V lookup: CDR1 DFQATT, CDR2 SNEGSKA (reference sequence). The CDR3 loop reads CSAETSGRTDTQYF.

The chain joins TRBV5-1 to TRBJ2-5; lacking DNA, the TRBD1 call made by TCRdb goes unchecked. The CDR3 totals 13 residues. The germline gives CDR1 SGHRS, CDR2 YFSETQ. The CDR3 is CASSDRVEETQYF.

This chain uses TRBV19 with TRBJ1-1; there is no DNA to check the TCRdb D call of TRBD1. Per the germline V gene, CDR1 is LNHDA and CDR2 is SQIVND (reference sequence). The CDR3 consists of 15 residues. The CDR3 loop reads CASSSRTGAYTEAFF.

The chain is built from TRBV5-1 and TRBJ2-1; TCRdb's D call of TRBD2 is untestable without DNA. CDR1 is SGHRS, CDR2 YFSETQ, per germline. The CDR3 is made up of 16 amino acids. The CDR3: CASSLLVAGAESEQFF.

The chain joins TRBV7-6 to TRBJ1-2; TCRdb gives TRBD1 as the D gene, but with no DNA this cannot be confirmed. Looked up from germline, CDR1 is SGHVS and CDR2 is FNYEAQ. The CDR3 totals 14 residues. Here the CDR3 reads CAGSLHTGDYGYTF.

CDR3 region: CASSKGVTGNPYNEQFF. The V gene is TRBV7-8, the J gene TRBJ2-1; there is no DNA to check the TCRdb D call of TRBD1. This CDR3 spans 17 amino acids. The germline V gene encodes CDR1 SGHVS and CDR2 FQNEAQ.

The rearrangement joins TRBV6-4 to TRBJ1-2. This CDR3 has 15 amino acids. The germline gives CDR1 MRHNA, CDR2 SNTAGT. CDR3: CASSDSGKGLYGYTF.

J is TRBJ2-2 and V is TRBV4-3. The CDR3 is made up of 15 amino acids. Germline CDR1 reads LGHNA; CDR2 reads YSLEER. The CDR3 reads CASSQTSLRSGELFF.

V and J are TRBV12-3 or TRBV12-4 and TRBJ2-7. The CDR3 has 14 residues. This chain's CDR3 is CASSLTGVLDEQYF.

This chain connects TRBV9 to TRBJ2-1; without DNA, the TCRdb call of TRBD2 cannot be checked. CDR1 and CDR2 from the germline V gene are SGDLS and YYNGEE. The CDR3 sequence is 15 residues long. The CDR3 is CASSPQGGRADEQFF.

The chain has TRBV25-1 and TRBJ2-1; the D call from TCRdb, TRBD1, cannot be confirmed without DNA. The CDR3 is 17 amino acids. In germline, CDR1 is MGHDK, CDR2 SYGVNS. The CDR3 loop is CASSDDDRGRGWDEQFF.

This chain connects TRBV6-5 to TRBJ1-4; with no DNA, the TCRdb D assignment of TRBD1 cannot be verified. CDR3 length equals 14 residues. CDR1 is MNHEY, CDR2 SVGAGI, per germline. The CDR3 region is CASSYGASNEKLFF.

The chain joins TRBV4-1 to TRBJ2-7; without DNA, the TCRdb call of TRBD1 cannot be checked. Germline-derived CDR1 and CDR2 are MGHRA and YSYEKL. There are 15 residues in the CDR3. CDR3 loop: CASSQASGFAYEQYF.

The chain joins TRBV2 to TRBJ2-3; TCRdb's assignment of TRBD1 cannot be checked, as there is no DNA. The CDR3 runs to 15 residues. Germline V gene lookup returns CDR1 SNHLY and CDR2 FYNNEI. The chain's CDR3 is CASMGQGGYTDTQYF.

The V gene is TRBV11-2, the J gene TRBJ2-3; TCRdb indicates TRBD2, and absent DNA this call remains unverified. The CDR3 sequence is 19 residues long. The V gene's germline CDR1 is SGHAT and CDR2 FQNNGV. The CDR3 sequence: CASSRGTSGGPRGTDTQYF. Full variable domain (rest looked up from reference TRBV11-2 and TRBJ2-3): EAGVAQSPRYKIIEKRQSVAFWCNPISGHATLYWYQQILGQGPKLLIQFQNNGVVDDSQLPKDRFSAERLKGVDSTLKIQPAKLEDSAVYLCASSRGTSGGPRGTDTQYFGPGTRLTVL.

This sequence joins TRBV2 and TRBJ2-2; checking the TCRdb D call of TRBD1 is not possible without DNA. Germline V CDR1 and CDR2: SNHLY, FYNNEI. The CDR3 loop spans 15 amino acids. The CDR3 spells CASSVWTSNTGELFF. Filled out from reference TRBV2 and TRBJ2-2, the complete variable domain reads EPEVTQTPSHQVTQMGQEVILRCVPISNHLYFYWYRQILGQKVEFLVSFYNNEISEKSEIFDDQFSVERPDGSNFTLKIRSTKLEDSAMYFCASSVWTSNTGELFFGEGSRLTVL.